The 14 T cell receptor beta chains below all came from one sample that was sequenced in a study of identical twins. A single record per CDR3 protein comes from TCRdb applying MiXCR to the 5' RACE reads. The sample records more than 350,000 distinct CDR3 sequences, 9% to 10% being singletons. Sequenced input: naive T cells sorted from blood. The receptors stem from a woman aged 50 to 60 in good health.

This clonotype has more than one count but fewer than ten. The rearrangement links TRBV5-5 to TRBJ2-2; unclear D gene. Germline V lookup: CDR1 SGHKS, CDR2 YYEKEE (reference sequence). This CDR3 region has 17 residues. V was pared by 1 base and J by 0 bases, with 13 bases between. The CDR3 sequence: CASSLMGRHTNTGELFF. The DNA of the CDR3 is TGTGCCAGCAGCTTGATGGGCAGGCATACGAACACCGGGGAGCTGTTTTTT.

The chain joins TRBV6-5 to TRBJ2-5; TRBD1 might be the D (5 bases). V was cut by 6 bases and J by 1 base, with 15 bases left in between. Germline assignment: CDR1 MNHEY and CDR2 SVGAGI. The CDR3 is 15 residues long. CDR3 amino acids: CASRSPHRSQETQYF. As DNA, the CDR3 is TGTGCCAGCAGGTCCCCACACAGGAGCCAAGAGACCCAGTACTTC.

In its sample, this clonotype was seen a few times. V usage is TRBV20-1 and J usage is TRBJ1-2; a weak D match, TRBD1 (5 bases). CDR3 length: 13 residues. V lost 6 bases and J 4 bases, leaving 15 bases between the germline ends. CDR1 is DFQATT, CDR2 SNEGSKA, per germline (reference sequence). CDR3: CSARDPRGYGYTF. In nucleotides, the CDR3 is TGCAGTGCGCGGGACCCGAGGGGCTATGGCTACACCTTC.

This clonotype was seen many times. This chain connects TRBV12-3 or TRBV12-4 to TRBJ2-7; D perhaps matches TRBD2 (5 bases). CDR3 length: 16 residues. Trimming removed 3 bases at V and 3 bases at J, with 18 bases between. The CDR3 DNA reads TGTGCCAGCAGTTTTACTCGCGGGCGTCAACGCTACGAGCAGTACTTC. This codes for CASSFTRGRQRYEQYF.

The gene calls are TRBV5-5 and TRBJ2-5; D might be TRBD2 (5 bases). Germline CDR1 and CDR2: SGHKS and YYEKEE (reference sequence). The CDR3 loop spans 14 amino acids. Trimming removed 2 bases at V and 4 bases at J, with 12 bases between. CDR3 bases: TGTGCCAGCAGCTTCGTACTAGTGGGAGAGACCCAGTACTTC. Its translation: CASSFVLVGETQYF. The full variable domain, its missing parts supplied by reference TRBV5-5 and TRBJ2-5, is DAGVTQSPTHLIKTRGQQVTLRCSPISGHKSVSWYQQVLGQGPQFIFQYYEKEERGRGNFPDRFSARQFPNYSSELNVNALLLGDSALYLCASSFVLVGETQYFGPGTRLLVL.

V and J are TRBV5-1 and TRBJ2-1, with D maybe TRBD1 (9 bases). Between the trimmed V and J ends, which lost 0 bases and 9 bases, there was a span of 19 bases. The length of the CDR3 is 16 residues. CDR1 is SGHRS and CDR2 is YFSETQ in the germline V gene. This chain's CDR3 is CASSLDSGTGFSEQFF. The CDR3 bases are TGCGCCAGCAGCTTGGATAGCGGGACAGGGTTCAGTGAGCAGTTCTTC.

There are many counts of this clonotype. The chain recombines TRBV5-1 with TRBJ1-1; D call uncertain. This CDR3 has 13 amino acids. The germline CDR1 and CDR2 sequences are SGHRS and YFSETQ. The germline V and J ends were trimmed by 4 bases and 5 bases, with 12 bases remaining between them. The CDR3 nucleotides read TGCGCCAGCAGCGCGGTTCGAAATACTGAAGCTTTCTTT. Its protein product is CASSAVRNTEAFF. Based on the CDR3 plus reference TRBV5-1 and TRBJ1-1, the full variable domain is KAGVTQTPRYLIKTRGQQVTLSCSPISGHRSVSWYQQTPGQGLQFLFEYFSETQRNKGNFPGRFSGRQFSNSRSEMNVSTLELGDSALYLCASSAVRNTEAFFGQGTRLTVV.

The chain carries TRBV7-9 and TRBJ2-7; maybe TRBD2 (6 bases). The V end was cut by 1 base, the J end by 0 bases, with 16 bases between. Per the germline V gene, CDR1 is SEHNR and CDR2 is FQNEAQ (reference sequence). The CDR3 contains 17 residues. The CDR3 bases are TGTGCCAGCAGCTTAGGGACGTGGGCTAGCGACTCCTACGAGCAGTACGTC. Its protein is CASSLGTWASDSYEQYV.

At least ten counts were recorded for this clonotype. The chain couples TRBV4-1 to TRBJ2-7, with D possibly TRBD1 on 6 matching bases. V was trimmed by 0 bases and J by 4 bases, leaving 16 bases between them. The germline V gene has CDR1 MGHRA and CDR2 YSYEKL. The CDR3 sequence is 16 residues long. CDR3 bases: TGCGCCAGCAGCCAAGATCCCCGGACAGTCCCTTACGAGCAGTACTTC. This encodes CASSQDPRTVPYEQYF.

This clonotype was seen only a few times. The V call is TRBV6-6, the J call TRBJ1-1, with D unclear. Trimming removed 6 bases from V and 1 base from J, with 15 bases in between. Germline V gene data show CDR1 as MNHNY and CDR2 as SVGAGI (reference sequence). This CDR3 is 15 amino acids long. In nucleotides, the CDR3 is TGTGCCAGCAGCTTCGCAGGAGTAGGGAACACTGAAGCTTTCTTT. Amino acids: CASSFAGVGNTEAFF.

In its sample, this clonotype was seen many times. This chain uses TRBV12-3 or TRBV12-4 with TRBJ2-3; TRBD2 matches at 9 bases. The CDR3 is 15 residues long. The V and J ends lost 7 bases and 2 bases, in that order; junction bases with no gene match: 7. The CDR3 sequence: CASTQASGATDTQYF. In DNA form, the CDR3 reads TGTGCCAGCACCCAGGCTAGCGGGGCCACAGATACGCAGTATTTT.

This clonotype has more than one count but fewer than ten. CDR3: CSASLRGDTEAFF. In DNA, the CDR3 is TGCAGTGCTAGTCTTAGGGGCGACACTGAAGCTTTCTTT. This chain links TRBV20-1 with TRBJ1-1; D might be TRBD1 (5 bases). V lost 3 bases and J lost 3, with 11 bases in between. The germline gives CDR1 DFQATT, CDR2 SNEGSKA (reference sequence). The CDR3 sequence is 13 residues long.

The rearrangement joins TRBV6-1 to TRBJ2-7; D possibly corresponds to TRBD1 (6 bases). This CDR3 region has 16 residues. V was cut by 0 bases and J by 5 bases, with 17 bases left in between. Germline loops: CDR1 MNHNS, CDR2 SASEGT. For the CDR3, the DNA is TGTGCCAGCAGTGAAGCACGGCAGGGGATAGGGCACGAGCAGTACGTC. This encodes CASSEARQGIGHEQYV.

This clonotype was detected a few times. This chain joins TRBV4-2 and TRBJ1-4; no definite D call. V lost 3 bases and J lost 7, with 12 bases in between. Germline CDR1 LGHNA, CDR2 YNFKEQ. CDR3 length: 14 residues. This chain's CDR3 is CASSQSRVGEKLFF. The CDR3 bases are TGTGCCAGCAGCCAGAGCCGAGTGGGTGAAAAACTGTTTTTT.